This T cell receptor (beta chain) was found in a study of control samples from healthy donors and cancer patients. This CDR3 has 11 amino acids. The V gene lost 6 bases and the J gene lost 0 bases, with 4 bases spanning the gap. Germline V lookup: CDR1 DFQATT, CDR2 SNEGSKA (reference sequence). Assay used: immunoSEQ multiplex PCR; TCRdb lists only in-frame clones, some missing. The sample carries 110,000 to 150,000 clones, around nine tenths recorded once. This clone was detected once. The receptor was derived from a man aged 30 to 45 in good health. Sequenced: blood. The V gene is TRBV20-1, the J gene TRBJ2-3; D not resolved. As DNA, the CDR3 is TGCAGTGCCATAAGCACAGATACGCAGTATTTT. Its protein product is CSAISTDTQYF.